Given below is one T cell receptor (beta chain) in context. No cognate antigen has been identified for it. There are no base qualities to consult, and no much larger clone falls within one base. The sample belongs to a study of cytomegalovirus exposure and HLA in healthy donors (dated by TCRdb to about 2017). Regarding the study in general: In an earlier analysis of about 560 of the donors, around 290 Gb of sequence data and some 100 million unique TCR beta sequences from about 190 million T cells were reported. An early release that covered approximately 600 HLA-typed donors contained 250 to 350 gigabases of sequencing data and 85 million to 100 million unique TCR sequences. The genetic ancestry cluster associated with self-reported Caucasian donors included over 65% of the roughly 380 genotyped donors. The study aimed to test whether cataloging public T cell receptors could reveal signatures of past pathogen exposure. The study used immunosequencing to profile the T cell repertoires of 666 subjects and linked those repertoires to cytomegalovirus serostatus. Besides the first cohort of 550 to 750 subjects, a separate validation cohort made up of about 120 different subjects was used. The study combined high-throughput TCR immunosequencing, statistical association of individual TCRs with disease status, and machine learning to predict cytomegalovirus infection status. A later analysis re-analyzed previously published TCR beta repertoires from 600 to 850 donors and added high-resolution HLA genotyping to study TCR occurrence patterns. The later analysis used no new phenotypic data to find candidate immune exposures, relying instead on TCR beta sequences and their occurrence across donors. An earlier analysis of 587 of the donors used high-throughput TCR beta sequencing to judge whether each TCR beta V gene segment behaved as functional or pseudogenic. Donor age, sex, ethnicity and CMV serostatus were compiled together with the repertoire data. A later genetic analysis took genome-wide SNP genotypes for about 55% of the 666 donors and used that subset as a discovery cohort. All discovery cohort repertoires had been generated using a single sequencing platform. HLA typing included class I and class II loci at four-digit resolution. The number of donors typed differed by locus, with 629-630 for A, B, C, DRB1 and DQB1, more than 500 for DQA1, 600 to 610 for DPA1, and around 430 for DPB1. Because of strong linkage in the cohort, 5 or 6 DR-DQ haplotypes were treated as single units for association and clustering. Among a few hundred genotyped donors of the cohort, an average of around 240,000 unique TCR beta nucleotide sequences were sequenced per donor, around 20% of them non-productive.

Study-wide findings and limitations: According to the authors, the approach could potentially be generalized to other disease states and immunological phenotypes. According to a later genetic analysis, donors in an Asian-associated ancestry cluster had fewer N-insertions in productive TCRs than the approximately 650-donor mean. Because the 87-base-pair reads could not distinguish some IMGT-functional V segments, including TRBV6-2 and TRBV6-3, those segments were excluded. Several of the top co-occurrence clusters appeared to be linked to parvovirus B19, influenza, CMV and Epstein-Barr virus, according to a later analysis. A later analysis found that HLA-associated TCR beta chains were more clonally expanded and had lower generation probabilities than equally common non-associated chains. The study listed approximately 150 TCR beta chains as associated with cytomegalovirus. A later analysis associated about 18,000 TCR beta sequences with specific HLA alleles at a false discovery rate of 0.05. Most TCR sequences were observed very rarely across donors, whereas some public TCRs were present in many individuals. Sequencing depth was assumed to be roughly uniform across donors in the presence/absence analyses, though that assumption may not hold. Linkage disequilibrium might explain the correlated functional status among segregating V segments, but an unknown experimental factor could not be excluded. A further reported finding was that TCR beta sequences accurately predicted the HLA-A and HLA-B alleles for most subjects in the first cohort. In a later analysis, TCR association rates were found to vary across HLA loci, with the most associated TCRs seen for DRB1 alleles and the fewest for HLA-C alleles. The only immune exposure information available for the cohort was CMV serostatus. When HLA alleles, especially DR and DQ, strongly co-occurred, TCR associations were difficult to assign to individual alleles. The classifier was reported to diagnose cytomegalovirus status with high specificity and sensitivity in both the original cohort and the validation cohort. In an earlier analysis of about 600 of the donors, most TCR beta V segments appeared in productive rearrangements about 87% or about 30% of the time, broadly matching IMGT annotations. Three of the identified cytomegalovirus-associated TCR beta chains were confirmed in vitro to be specific for cytomegalovirus antigens. An association between a missense DCLRE1C variant and V-gene and J-gene trimming of TCR beta chains was found in a later genetic analysis and replicated in an independent cohort. Because HLA typing was missing for some donors at each locus, association tests included only the typed subset. Most CMV-associated TCR beta chains appeared to be HLA-restricted in a later analysis, and the HLA associations seemed to be driven largely by CMV exposure. The earlier analysis of 587 of the donors excluded some 16 rarely observed V segments, including chromosome 9 orphons, because counts were too low. In this cohort, only TCR beta chains were sequenced, and detectable features were limited by the absence of alpha or paired-chain data. A cluster of highly shared sequence variants was judged likely to represent a technical artifact of the sequencing pipeline.

Here V drops 2 bases and J drops 5 bases, and the junction holds 20 bases not matched to any gene. The germline V gene specifies SGHTA as CDR1 and FQGNSA as CDR2. The CDR3 has 19 amino acids, counting the end cysteine and phenylalanine. Of all the DNA, just the CDR3 is kept, 57 bases in frame from base 1. Receptors were amplified or captured by the immunoSEQ multiplex PCR assay. The multiplex PCR relied on a mix of 60 forward primers for TCR Vbeta segments and 13 reverse primers for TCR Jbeta segments. The CDR3 region of rearranged TCR beta genes was amplified from genomic DNA by a multiplex PCR assay. Amplified TCR beta libraries were sequenced as 87-base-pair reads on the Illumina HiSeq System. The authors' analysis ran thus. A later analysis tallied tens of millions of unique TCR beta chains across the 666 repertoires, and about 12 million of those chains were shared by two or more donors. Raw reads were error-corrected and collapsed into unique sequences with a nearest-neighbor algorithm that merged closely related sequences to remove PCR and sequencing errors. Alignment of CDR3 sequences to IMGT reference sequences was used to assign V, D and J gene segments. For a sequence to be retained, a match of at least six nucleotides to both a V gene segment and a J gene segment was required. A rearrangement counted as productive if the CDR3 had no stop codons and remained in frame with V and J, and every other rearrangement counted as non-productive. Following IMGT convention, CDR3 was defined as the stretch from the second conserved V-encoded cysteine up to the conserved J-encoded phenylalanine. The earlier analysis of about 610 of the donors excluded any sequence lacking an unambiguous match to a single V gene segment. An earlier analysis of almost 600 of the donors classified V segments as functional when productive rearrangements were above 56.7% and as segregating when the standard deviation between donors was above 5%. A statistical classification framework was built to diagnose cytomegalovirus status from the catalog of TCR beta chain sequences. A later analysis assigned V and J genes by comparing TCR nucleotide sequences with IMGT/GENE-DB human TR gene sequences. The TCRdist pipeline was used in a later analysis to assign CDR3 sequences and most-parsimonious VDJ recombination scenarios. A later analysis defined each TCR beta chain by its CDR3 amino acid sequence plus V-gene family, and excluded reads lacking a unique V-gene family. A later analysis removed 550 to 650 highly shared, low-generation-probability nucleotide sequences to deal with suspected cross-contamination and a sequencing artifact. For each public chain, a later analysis derived a clonal expansion index from normalized ranks of inferred template counts within each repertoire. In a later analysis, generation probabilities were computed with a VDJ recombination model fitted to out-of-frame rearrangements, and the resulting probabilities were checked against IGoR. In a later analysis, TCR-TCR, TCR-HLA and TCR-CMV co-occurrence was scored with hypergeometric tests, and a repertoire-size bias correction was applied to TCR pairs. False discovery rates were estimated in a later analysis by permuting HLA or CMV assignments 20 times. In a later analysis, co-occurring TCRs were grouped using DBSCAN, with TCRdist sequence similarity added in when clustering inside HLA-allele-positive subsets. For co-occurrence clustering, repertoires with fewer than 30,000 or more than 120,000 public chains were excluded, along with four or five repertoires with anomalous nucleotide sharing. TCRdb took over this immuneACCESS table, retaining in-frame rearrangements with V and J assigned. Such tables are incomplete; in checked studies, under half of the missing clones stem from an unresolved V gene, and the remainder is unexplained. V, J and clone size derive from that table, while D and trimming were established from the DNA sequence. A total of around 180,000 clones appear in this sample, around 82% of them only once. Around 2.4% of the sample is taken by the ten largest.

In total, just over 650 healthy bone marrow donors made up the cohort. Cohort members were all nominally healthy when sampled, although unrecorded immune exposures were likely present. The donor was CMV seronegative and belonged to the group of approximately 320 seronegative cohort members. A peripheral blood sample was collected from each donor, and TCR beta sequencing was performed on peripheral blood mononuclear cells. Genomic DNA was extracted from the blood cell samples with the Qiagen DNeasy Blood Extraction Kit. Input material: PBMCs. This TCR was sampled from a man between 60 and 75 years old in good health and CMV-seronegative. Recombination connected TRBV7-2 to TRBJ2-7; a stretch of 8 junction bases matches TRBD2. The nucleotide sequence is TGTGCCAGCAGCTTAACGGCCGGGGGTTTGAGCGGGAGTACGCACGAGCAGTACTTC. Its amino acids are CASSLTAGGLSGSTHEQYF.